This TCR beta chain was captured in a study of cytomegalovirus exposure and HLA in healthy donors. Amplification used 60 Vbeta primers and 13 Jbeta primers. The table came from immunoSEQ multiplex PCR; TCRdb's copy has only in-frame clones and leaves some out. The sample contains 170,000 or so clones, around 75% of which appear only once. CDR1 and CDR2 (germline): GTSNPN, SVGIG (reference sequence). There are 13 residues in the CDR3. V lost 0 bases and J 4 bases, leaving 7 bases between the germline ends. Findings and caveats of the study: An observed cluster of highly shared sequence variants was recorded as a likely sequencing artifact. An analysis was carried out later, and it reportedly showed fewer N-insertions in an Asian-associated ancestry cluster than the 666-donor mean. DRB1 showed the most TCR associations and HLA-C the fewest in a later analysis, as rates varied by HLA locus.

With regard to this clone: Its cognate antigen is unknown. Other DNA sequences in the sample encode the same CDR3.

This clonotype was sampled from a male donor in good health and CMV-seronegative. V usage is TRBV30 and J usage is TRBJ1-5; D unresolved. The sample was PBMCs. In DNA, the CDR3 is TGTGCCTGGAGTGTACGTGAGAATCAGCCCCAGCATTTT. Protein: CAWSVRENQPQHF.